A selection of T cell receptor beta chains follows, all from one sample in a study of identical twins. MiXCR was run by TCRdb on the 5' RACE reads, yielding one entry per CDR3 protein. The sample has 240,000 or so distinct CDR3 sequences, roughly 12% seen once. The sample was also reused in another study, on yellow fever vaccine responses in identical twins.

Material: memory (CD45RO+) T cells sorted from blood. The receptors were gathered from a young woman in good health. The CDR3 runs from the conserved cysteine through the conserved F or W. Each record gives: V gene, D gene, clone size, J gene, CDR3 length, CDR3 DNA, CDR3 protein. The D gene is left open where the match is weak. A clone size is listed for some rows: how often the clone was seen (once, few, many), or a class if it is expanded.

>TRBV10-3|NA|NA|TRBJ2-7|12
TGTGCCACCCGTGGGGGAGACGTCGAGCAGTACTTC
CATRGGDVEQYF
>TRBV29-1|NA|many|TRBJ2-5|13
TGCAGCGTTCTATATCTCACGGGGGAGACCCAGTACTTC
CSVLYLTGETQYF
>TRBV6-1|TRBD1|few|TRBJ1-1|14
TGTGCCAGCAGTCGTAAGGGACAGATCACTGAAGCTTTCTTT
CASSRKGQITEAFF
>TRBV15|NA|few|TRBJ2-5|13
TGTGCCACCAGCAGACCCCCCCAAGAGACCCAGTACTTC
CATSRPPQETQYF
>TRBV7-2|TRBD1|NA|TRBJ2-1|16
TGTGCCAGCAGCTCCTATAACAGGGGGCGCTTGAATGAGCAGTTCTTC
CASSSYNRGRLNEQFF
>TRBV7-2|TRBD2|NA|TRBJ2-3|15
TGTGCCAGCAGCCTGAGCGGGAGGGGAGAAGATACGCAGTATTTT
CASSLSGRGEDTQYF
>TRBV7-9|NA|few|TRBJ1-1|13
TGTGCCAGCAGCTTAAGGGCTGACACTGAAGCTTTCTTT
CASSLRADTEAFF
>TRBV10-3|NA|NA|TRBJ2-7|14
TGTGCCATCAGTGCAACGGGAGACTCCTACGAGCAGTACTTC
CAISATGDSYEQYF
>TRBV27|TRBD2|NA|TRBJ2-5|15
TGTGCCAGCAGTCCCCTAGCGGGAGGAGGCGAGACCCAGTACTTC
CASSPLAGGGETQYF
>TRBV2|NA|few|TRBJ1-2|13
TGTGCCAGCAGTGAAGGCATGGACTATGGCTACACCTTC
CASSEGMDYGYTF
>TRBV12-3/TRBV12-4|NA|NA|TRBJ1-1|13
TGTGCCAGCAGGACCTCTATGAACACTGAAGCTTTCTTT
CASRTSMNTEAFF
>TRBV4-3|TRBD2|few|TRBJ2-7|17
TGCGCCAGCAGCCAAGATTTTGGGGCTAGCGGGATATACGAGCAGTACTTC
CASSQDFGASGIYEQYF
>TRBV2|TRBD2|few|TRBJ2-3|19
TGTGCCAGCGGATATCTAGCGGGAGGAAATTTTCGGAGCACAGATACGCAGTATTTT
CASGYLAGGNFRSTDTQYF
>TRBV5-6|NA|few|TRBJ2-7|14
TGTGCCAGCAGCTTAGGGAGTCCCTCTCGCGAGCAGTACTTC
CASSLGSPSREQYF
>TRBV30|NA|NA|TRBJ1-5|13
TGTGCCTGGAATCCAGATAGCAATCAGCCCCAGCATTTT
CAWNPDSNQPQHF
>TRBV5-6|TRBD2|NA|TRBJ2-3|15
TGTGCCAGCAGCTTACCCGGGAGGACGGCAGATACGCAGTATTTT
CASSLPGRTADTQYF
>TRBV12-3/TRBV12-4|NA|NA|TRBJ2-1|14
TGTGCCAGCAGAAGTAGTGGACAGTACAATGAGCAGTTCTTC
CASRSSGQYNEQFF
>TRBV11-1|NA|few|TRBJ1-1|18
TGTGCCAGCAGCCGGAGTCCGGTTCACTGGGATCAAAACACTGAAGCTTTCTTT
CASSRSPVHWDQNTEAFF
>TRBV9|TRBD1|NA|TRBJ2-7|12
TGTGCCAGCAGCCAAGACAGGGGGAGGCAGTACTTC
CASSQDRGRQYF
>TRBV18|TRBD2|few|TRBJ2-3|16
TGTGCCAGCTCATCCCTAGCGGGGGGAAGCACAGATACGCAGTATTTT
CASSSLAGGSTDTQYF
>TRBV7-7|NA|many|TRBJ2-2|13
TGTGCTAGCAGCTTAGCGGCCGGGTGGGAGCTGTTTTTT
CASSLAAGWELFF
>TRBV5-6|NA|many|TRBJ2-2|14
TGTGCCAGCAGCTTGCGGACATACACCGGGGAGCTGTTTTTT
CASSLRTYTGELFF
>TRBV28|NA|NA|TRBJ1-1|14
TGTGCCAGCAGTTCCCATGGTACGGGCTCGGAAGCTTTCTTT
CASSSHGTGSEAFF
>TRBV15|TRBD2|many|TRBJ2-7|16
TGTGCCACCAGCAGAGTACTAGCGGGAAAGGGTTACGAGCAGTACTTC
CATSRVLAGKGYEQYF
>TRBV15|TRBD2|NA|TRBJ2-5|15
TGTGCCACCAGCAGAGATGCGGGAGGGCCCGAGACCCAGTACTTC
CATSRDAGGPETQYF
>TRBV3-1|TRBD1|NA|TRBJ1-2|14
TGTGCCAGCGCCCCGGGACAGGGGTATCGTGGCTACACCTTC
CASAPGQGYRGYTF
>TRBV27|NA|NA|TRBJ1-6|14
TGTGCCAGCAGTTCGTGGGGGGAGGATTCACCCCTCCACTTT
CASSSWGEDSPLHF
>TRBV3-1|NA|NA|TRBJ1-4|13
TGTGCCAGCAGACTACAGGGCGAGGAAAAACTGTTTTTT
CASRLQGEEKLFF
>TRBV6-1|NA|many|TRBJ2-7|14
TGTGCCAGCAGCCCCGTCGGGGGGCTGAACGAGCAGTACTTC
CASSPVGGLNEQYF
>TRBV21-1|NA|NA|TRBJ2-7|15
TGTGCCAGCAGCAAAGTCCCAGGGCTGACCTACGAGCAGTACTTC
CASSKVPGLTYEQYF
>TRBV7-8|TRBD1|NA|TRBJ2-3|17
TGTGCCAGCAGCTCATCCCCGGGACAGGCCCACCACGATACGCAGTATTTT
CASSSSPGQAHHDTQYF
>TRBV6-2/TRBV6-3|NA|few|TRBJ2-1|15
TGTGCCAGTACCCCCGGGGCCGAGACCTACAATGAGCAGTTCTTC
CASTPGAETYNEQFF
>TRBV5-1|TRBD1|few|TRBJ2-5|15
TGCGCCAGCAGCTTGGGACAGGGGAAAGGAGAGACCCAGTACTTC
CASSLGQGKGETQYF
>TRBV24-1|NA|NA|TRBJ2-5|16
TGTGCCACCAGTGATTGGACAGTCTCACGGGGAGAGACCCAGTACTTC
CATSDWTVSRGETQYF
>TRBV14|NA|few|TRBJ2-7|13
TGTGCCAGCAGCCGAGGACCTACCTACGAGCAGTACTTC
CASSRGPTYEQYF
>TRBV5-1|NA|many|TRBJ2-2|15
TGCGCCAGCAGCTTGTATCAGGATTCCACCGGGGAGCTGTTTTTT
CASSLYQDSTGELFF